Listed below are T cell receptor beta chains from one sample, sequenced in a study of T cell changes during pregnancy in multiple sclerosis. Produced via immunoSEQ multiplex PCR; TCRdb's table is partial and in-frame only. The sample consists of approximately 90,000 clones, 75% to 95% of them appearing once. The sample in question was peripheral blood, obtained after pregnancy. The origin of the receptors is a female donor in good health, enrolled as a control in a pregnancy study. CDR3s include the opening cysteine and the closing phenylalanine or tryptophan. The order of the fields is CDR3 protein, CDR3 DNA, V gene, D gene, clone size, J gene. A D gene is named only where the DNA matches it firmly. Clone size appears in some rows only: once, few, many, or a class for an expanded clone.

CASSSSAGGGETQYF | TGTGCCAGCAGCTCGTCCGCAGGGGGAGGAGAGACCCAGTACTTC | TRBV7-9 | - | - | TRBJ2-5
CASADSPYGYTF | TGTGCCAGTGCCGACAGCCCGTATGGCTACACCTTC | TRBV19 | - | few | TRBJ1-2
CASSATPRLAHYEQYF | TGTGCCAGCAGCGCCACACCCCGACTGGCTCATTACGAGCAGTACTTC | TRBV9 | - | medium-sized | TRBJ2-7
CASSPSQGALYGYTF | TGTGCCAGCTCACCTTCCCAGGGGGCGCTCTATGGCTACACCTTC | TRBV18 | TRBD1 | - | TRBJ1-2
CASSRGTGVGEKLFF | TGTGCCAGCAGCCGGGGAACAGGGGTGGGTGAAAAACTGTTTTTT | TRBV28 | TRBD1 | - | TRBJ1-4
CASSVGLAKSYNEQFF | TGTGCCAGCAGCGTAGGTCTAGCAAAGTCCTACAATGAGCAGTTCTTC | TRBV9 | - | few | TRBJ2-1
CASSQGGGFEAFF | TGCGCCAGCAGCCAAGGGGGGGGCTTTGAAGCTTTCTTT | TRBV4-3 | - | - | TRBJ1-1
CASSIYGGAIDTGELFF | TGTGCCAGTAGTATTTACGGGGGGGCCATTGACACCGGGGAGCTGTTTTTT | TRBV19 | TRBD2 | - | TRBJ2-2
CASSEGRAVGQYF | TGCGCCAGCAGCGAGGGTAGAGCGGTCGGGCAGTACTTC | TRBV5-1 | - | - | TRBJ2-7
CASSQDRGARDEQFF | TGTGCCAGCAGCCAAGATCGGGGGGCCAGGGATGAGCAGTTCTTC | TRBV14 | - | - | TRBJ2-1
CASSFSQTESYEQYF | TGTGCCAGCAGCTTTTCTCAGACAGAATCCTACGAGCAGTACTTC | TRBV5-4 | - | - | TRBJ2-7
CASSRESVSSYNSPLHF | TGTGCCAGCAGTCGGGAATCAGTTAGCTCCTATAATTCACCCCTCCACTTT | TRBV27 | - | - | TRBJ1-6
CASSLAGGDYNEQFF | TGTGCCAGCAGCTTAGCCGGGGGGGACTACAATGAGCAGTTCTTC | TRBV7-2 | TRBD2 | - | TRBJ2-1
CASSPDRSYEQYF | TGTGCCAGCAGCCCGGACAGGTCCTACGAGCAGTACTTC | TRBV7-9 | TRBD1 | - | TRBJ2-7
CASSQGPGTYNEQFF | TGCGCCAGCAGCCAAGGACCGGGTACCTACAATGAGCAGTTCTTC | TRBV4-3 | - | - | TRBJ2-1
CASSQDPQGRNEKLFF | TGCGCCAGCAGCCAAGACCCACAGGGGAGAAATGAAAAACTGTTTTTT | TRBV4-3 | TRBD1 | - | TRBJ1-4
CASSQASGERGQQNIQYF | TGTGCCAGCAGCCAAGCGTCTGGAGAGCGGGGGCAACAAAACATTCAGTACTTC | TRBV4-2 | TRBD2 | - | TRBJ2-4
CASSRGVGPEAFF | TGTGCCAGCAGTCGGGGGGTTGGGCCTGAAGCTTTCTTT | TRBV6-1 | - | - | TRBJ1-1
CASSATSTNYGYTF | TGTGCCAGCAGTGCGACAAGTACTAACTATGGCTACACCTTC | TRBV2 | - | - | TRBJ1-2
CASSQEDFDREQYF | TGCGCCAGCAGCCAAGAAGACTTCGACAGGGAGCAGTACTTC | TRBV4-1 | - | once | TRBJ2-7
CASSQEGGGIQPQHF | TGCGCCAGCAGCCAAGAGGGGGGAGGCATCCAGCCCCAGCATTTT | TRBV4-1 | - | - | TRBJ1-5
CASSILGRNQPQHF | TGTGCCAGTAGTATACTGGGGCGCAATCAGCCCCAGCATTTT | TRBV19 | - | - | TRBJ1-5
CASSPWDSQRGNTIYF | TGTGCCAGCTCACCGTGGGACAGCCAAAGGGGAAACACCATATATTTT | TRBV18 | TRBD1 | - | TRBJ1-3
CASSQTFGGDYEQYF | TGCGCCAGCAGCCAGACTTTCGGGGGGGACTACGAGCAGTACTTC | TRBV4-3 | TRBD2 | - | TRBJ2-7
CASSLAGVMNTEAFF | TGTGCCAGCAGCTTAGCAGGGGTAATGAACACTGAAGCTTTCTTT | TRBV7-2 | - | - | TRBJ1-1
CAGGDNSYGYTF | TGTGCCGGAGGTGACAACTCCTATGGCTACACCTTC | TRBV2 | - | few | TRBJ1-2
CGSGGLTDTQYF | TGTGGTAGCGGGGGACTCACAGATACGCAGTATTTT | TRBV2 | TRBD2 | - | TRBJ2-3
CASRRNRGVTEAFF | TGTGCCAGCAGAAGAAACAGGGGAGTGACTGAAGCTTTCTTT | TRBV6-4 | TRBD1 | once | TRBJ1-1
CASRRTGLYTGELFF | TGTGCCAGCAGGAGAACCGGACTTTACACCGGGGAGCTGTTTTTT | TRBV5-8 | - | - | TRBJ2-2
CASSSAGRSYNEQFF | TGTGCCAGCAGTTCCGCGGGGCGCTCCTACAATGAGCAGTTCTTC | TRBV7-9 | - | - | TRBJ2-1
CASSPTGLAGYEQYF | TGTGCCAGCAGCCCCACTGGGCTAGCGGGCTACGAGCAGTACTTC | TRBV7-2 | TRBD2 | - | TRBJ2-7
CASSQVGQGAGKEKLFF | TGCGCCAGCAGCCAAGTTGGACAGGGGGCCGGCAAGGAAAAACTGTTTTTT | TRBV4-3 | TRBD1 | - | TRBJ1-4
CASSGRQVGLTDQPQHF | TGTGCCAGCAGCGGTAGGCAGGTAGGGTTGACAGATCAGCCCCAGCATTTT | TRBV28 | - | - | TRBJ1-5
CASSSTGGNEKLFF | TGCGCCAGCAGCTCGACAGGGGGTAATGAAAAACTGTTTTTT | TRBV5-1 | TRBD1 | - | TRBJ1-4
CASSVGRGQWTEAFF | TGTGCCAGCAGTGTTGGTAGGGGGCAATGGACTGAAGCTTTCTTT | TRBV2 | TRBD1 | - | TRBJ1-1
CASSRGTSGGNNEQFF | TGTGCCAGCAGCCGAGGAACTAGCGGGGGGAACAATGAGCAGTTCTTC | TRBV5-4 | TRBD2 | - | TRBJ2-1
CASSDGQGGGYTF | TGTGCCAGCAGTGACGGGCAGGGGGGTGGCTACACCTTC | TRBV2 | TRBD1 | - | TRBJ1-2
CASRETGAGELFF | TGCGCCAGCAGGGAGACAGGGGCCGGGGAGCTGTTTTTT | TRBV5-1 | TRBD1 | - | TRBJ2-2
CASSQALRGLGEQYF | TGCGCCAGCAGCCAAGCCCTCAGAGGCTTAGGCGAGCAGTACTTC | TRBV4-3 | - | - | TRBJ2-7
CASRNRAGANVLTF | TGTGCCAGCAGGAACAGGGCTGGGGCCAACGTCCTGACTTTC | TRBV6-6 | - | - | TRBJ2-6
CASSVNRDSLNEKLFF | TGTGCCAGTAGTGTTAACCGGGACAGTCTTAATGAAAAACTGTTTTTT | TRBV19 | TRBD1 | - | TRBJ1-4
CASSNRRGEYF | TGTGCCAGCAGTAACCGGCGGGGGGAATACTTC | TRBV6-5 | TRBD2 | - | TRBJ2-7
CASSVGARGYEQYF | TGTGCCAGCAGCGTAGGCGCAAGAGGCTACGAGCAGTACTTC | TRBV9 | - | - | TRBJ2-7
CASSPGGGRTEAFF | TGTGCCAGCAGCCCCGGGGGGGGGAGGACTGAAGCTTTCTTT | TRBV9 | - | - | TRBJ1-1
CASSTNLWNTGELFF | TGTGCCAGCAGTACAAATCTCTGGAACACCGGGGAGCTGTTTTTT | TRBV28 | - | many | TRBJ2-2
CASSHTLGRDRGGYTF | TGCGCCAGCAGCCATACCCTCGGTCGGGACAGGGGTGGCTACACCTTC | TRBV4-3 | TRBD1 | - | TRBJ1-2
CASSISGGAAGELFF | TGTGCCAGCAGCATTAGCGGGGGGGCAGCCGGGGAGCTGTTTTTT | TRBV13 | TRBD2 | - | TRBJ2-2
CASRAVDLYEQYF | TGTGCCAGCAGGGCAGTGGACTTATACGAGCAGTACTTC | TRBV6-1 | - | - | TRBJ2-7
CASSNDRIGYTF | TGTGCCAGCAGCAATGACAGGATTGGCTACACCTTC | TRBV7-9 | - | - | TRBJ1-2
CASSGGFGAHEQYF | TGTGCCAGCTCCGGGGGGTTCGGGGCTCACGAGCAGTACTTC | TRBV6-5 | TRBD2 | - | TRBJ2-7
CASSDGRSGEQYF | TGTGCCAGCAGCGATGGCAGATCCGGGGAGCAGTACTTC | TRBV7-2 | - | - | TRBJ2-7
CASGSGFSGANVLTF | TGTGCCAGCGGGTCAGGGTTTTCTGGGGCCAACGTCCTGACTTTC | TRBV5-4 | - | - | TRBJ2-6
CAISEGQGGNSPLHF | TGTGCCATCAGTGAGGGTCAGGGGGGAAATTCACCCCTCCACTTT | TRBV10-3 | TRBD1 | - | TRBJ1-6